This T cell receptor (beta chain) emerged from a study of cytomegalovirus exposure and HLA in healthy donors. The PCR employed 60 Vbeta primers together with 13 Jbeta primers. Produced via immunoSEQ multiplex PCR; TCRdb's table is partial and in-frame only. The repertoire holds about 150,000 clones, with under 80% as singletons. The study, taken as a whole, reports: Most CMV-associated TCR beta chains appeared HLA-restricted in a later analysis. Being productive about 87% or about 30% of the time was typical of most TCR beta V segments in an earlier analysis. What TCR beta sequences reportedly achieved was accurate prediction of HLA-A and HLA-B alleles in most subjects.

As to this clone: What it recognizes is unknown.

The germline V gene encodes CDR1 SGHDT and CDR2 YYEEEE. With 2 bases removed from V and 1 base from J, the gap between germline ends came to 9 bases. The CDR3 loop spans 14 amino acids. This clonotype was obtained from a woman aged 30 to 39 in good health and CMV-seronegative. This chain connects TRBV5-6 to TRBJ2-5, with D possibly being TRBD2 (5 bases). The specimen was PBMCs. The chain's CDR3 is CASSFSAGQETQYF. DNA of the CDR3: TGTGCCAGCAGCTTTTCGGCGGGCCAAGAGACCCAGTACTTC.